The rows below give T cell receptor beta chains drawn from one sample of a study of CD8 T cells in ankylosing spondylitis. TCRdb fed the 5' RACE reads into MiXCR, producing one record per CDR3 protein. The sample contains 200,000 to 250,000 distinct CDR3 sequences, about 11% of which appear only once. Sequenced: blood, either unsorted or a sorted T cell fraction (not recorded which). The source of these receptors is a male donor with ankylosing spondylitis or in good health (not recorded which). CDR3s include the opening cysteine and the closing phenylalanine or tryptophan. Each record gives: clone size, J gene, D gene, V gene, CDR3 DNA, CDR3 protein. The D gene is left open where the match is weak. Some rows have no size entry. The others give once, few or many, or a class for an expanded clone.

clone_size: .; j_call: TRBJ2-3; d_call: .; v_call: TRBV10-3; cdr3_nt: TGTGCCATCAGTGATCGACTGCCGTCTAGCACAGATACGCAGTATTTT; cdr3_aa: CAISDRLPSSTDTQYF
clone_size: few; j_call: TRBJ2-1; d_call: TRBD1; v_call: TRBV7-8; cdr3_nt: TGTGCCAGCAGCCCGGACAGGACTCGGTACAATGAGCAGTTCTTC; cdr3_aa: CASSPDRTRYNEQFF
clone_size: many; j_call: TRBJ2-3; d_call: TRBD2; v_call: TRBV20-1; cdr3_nt: TGCAGCGGGGGACTAGCGGGATCAGATACGCAGTATTTT; cdr3_aa: CSGGLAGSDTQYF
clone_size: many; j_call: TRBJ2-7; d_call: TRBD2; v_call: TRBV12-3/TRBV12-4; cdr3_nt: TGTGCCAGCAGTCTTCTAGCGGGAGGGCCGTGGGAGCAGTACTTC; cdr3_aa: CASSLLAGGPWEQYF
clone_size: .; j_call: TRBJ1-1; d_call: .; v_call: TRBV5-1; cdr3_nt: TGCGCCAGCAGCCGACACCAGGTAACTGAAGCTTTCTTT; cdr3_aa: CASSRHQVTEAFF
clone_size: many; j_call: TRBJ2-4; d_call: TRBD2; v_call: TRBV12-3/TRBV12-4; cdr3_nt: TGTGCCAGCAGTTTGGGAGGGGTGATGAACATTCAGTACTTC; cdr3_aa: CASSLGGVMNIQYF
clone_size: many; j_call: TRBJ1-5; d_call: .; v_call: TRBV10-3; cdr3_nt: TGTGCCACCGGGACCTCCGGACAGCCCCAGCATTTT; cdr3_aa: CATGTSGQPQHF
clone_size: few; j_call: TRBJ2-2; d_call: TRBD2; v_call: TRBV15; cdr3_nt: TGTGCCACCAGCACGCGACTAGCGGGGGACATCGGGGAGCTGTTTTTT; cdr3_aa: CATSTRLAGDIGELFF
clone_size: few; j_call: TRBJ2-7; d_call: .; v_call: TRBV28; cdr3_nt: TGTGCCAGCAGTCCACGAACCTTCGCTGGGGGTGAGCAGTACTTC; cdr3_aa: CASSPRTFAGGEQYF
clone_size: .; j_call: TRBJ1-2; d_call: .; v_call: TRBV6-5; cdr3_nt: TGTGCCAGCAGTTACTCGATTCGGTCGGGCCGGTTTGGGTATGGCTACACCTTC; cdr3_aa: CASSYSIRSGRFGYGYTF
clone_size: many; j_call: TRBJ1-6; d_call: .; v_call: TRBV9; cdr3_nt: TGTGCCAGCAGCGTACAAGGGGACGACTCACCCCTCCACTTT; cdr3_aa: CASSVQGDDSPLHF
clone_size: many; j_call: TRBJ1-2; d_call: .; v_call: TRBV20-1; cdr3_nt: TGCAGTGCCTTAGCCCCCGGGACGGGCTATGGCTACACCTTC; cdr3_aa: CSALAPGTGYGYTF
clone_size: many; j_call: TRBJ2-2; d_call: .; v_call: TRBV6-1; cdr3_nt: TGTGCCAGCAACGGAAACAGGAACACCGGGGAGCTGTTTTTT; cdr3_aa: CASNGNRNTGELFF
clone_size: few; j_call: TRBJ2-2; d_call: .; v_call: TRBV7-9; cdr3_nt: TGTGCCAGCAGCTTAGAAGGGAGATCCGGGGAGCTGTTTTTT; cdr3_aa: CASSLEGRSGELFF
clone_size: few; j_call: TRBJ1-4; d_call: TRBD1; v_call: TRBV7-9; cdr3_nt: TGTGCCAGCAGTTTAAAGGGGGCCTTTAATGAAAAACTGTTTTTT; cdr3_aa: CASSLKGAFNEKLFF
clone_size: few; j_call: TRBJ2-2; d_call: .; v_call: TRBV27; cdr3_nt: TGTGCCAGCAGTCCAGAGACCACCGGGGAGCTGTTTTTT; cdr3_aa: CASSPETTGELFF
clone_size: .; j_call: TRBJ2-7; d_call: TRBD2; v_call: TRBV3-1; cdr3_nt: TGTGCCAGCAGCCCGCGCGGAGGCCGACTAGCGGGGTCCTACGAGCAGTACTTC; cdr3_aa: CASSPRGGRLAGSYEQYF
clone_size: few; j_call: TRBJ2-1; d_call: TRBD2; v_call: TRBV15; cdr3_nt: TGTGCCACCAGCAGATTACGTAGCGGGAGCTCCTACAATGAGCAGTTCTTC; cdr3_aa: CATSRLRSGSSYNEQFF
clone_size: many; j_call: TRBJ2-1; d_call: .; v_call: TRBV20-1; cdr3_nt: TGCAGTGCTAGGTCGCTAGCGATCAACAATGAGCAGTTCTTC; cdr3_aa: CSARSLAINNEQFF
clone_size: many; j_call: TRBJ1-4; d_call: .; v_call: TRBV5-1; cdr3_nt: TGCGCCAGCAGCTTGGTTGGCGGAATTAATGAAAAACTGTTTTTT; cdr3_aa: CASSLVGGINEKLFF
clone_size: few; j_call: TRBJ2-2; d_call: .; v_call: TRBV29-1; cdr3_nt: TGCAGCGTTGACATAGGAATCGGGGAGCTGTTTTTT; cdr3_aa: CSVDIGIGELFF
clone_size: many; j_call: TRBJ2-5; d_call: .; v_call: TRBV9; cdr3_nt: TGTGCCAGCAGCGGCAGGGAAGAGACCCAGTACTTC; cdr3_aa: CASSGREETQYF
clone_size: many; j_call: TRBJ1-1; d_call: TRBD1; v_call: TRBV5-1; cdr3_nt: TGCGCCAGCAGCTCCACGGCAGGGGGGCAGGGAACTGAAGCTTTCTTT; cdr3_aa: CASSSTAGGQGTEAFF
clone_size: many; j_call: TRBJ2-7; d_call: TRBD1; v_call: TRBV27; cdr3_nt: TGTGCCAGCAGTTTAACAGGGGGAGGCGAGCAGTACTTC; cdr3_aa: CASSLTGGGEQYF
clone_size: many; j_call: TRBJ1-2; d_call: TRBD1; v_call: TRBV7-2; cdr3_nt: TGTGCCAGCAGCTTAACGGGGACAGGCTCACGGCTCTATGGCTACACCTTC; cdr3_aa: CASSLTGTGSRLYGYTF
clone_size: many; j_call: TRBJ2-7; d_call: TRBD2; v_call: TRBV5-1; cdr3_nt: TGTGCCAGCAGCCGGACTAGCGGGAGTTACGAGCAGTACTTC; cdr3_aa: CASSRTSGSYEQYF
clone_size: many; j_call: TRBJ2-5; d_call: .; v_call: TRBV7-9; cdr3_nt: TGTGCCAGCAGAAGACAGTACCAAGAGACCCAGTACTTC; cdr3_aa: CASRRQYQETQYF
clone_size: many; j_call: TRBJ2-1; d_call: TRBD1; v_call: TRBV4-2; cdr3_nt: TGTGCCAGCAGCCAAGACGACAGGGGAGTCGACAATGAGCAGTTCTTC; cdr3_aa: CASSQDDRGVDNEQFF
clone_size: .; j_call: TRBJ2-7; d_call: TRBD2; v_call: TRBV11-1; cdr3_nt: TGTGCCAGCAGCTCTGGACTAGCGGGAGGAGTTTACGAGCAGTACTTC; cdr3_aa: CASSSGLAGGVYEQYF